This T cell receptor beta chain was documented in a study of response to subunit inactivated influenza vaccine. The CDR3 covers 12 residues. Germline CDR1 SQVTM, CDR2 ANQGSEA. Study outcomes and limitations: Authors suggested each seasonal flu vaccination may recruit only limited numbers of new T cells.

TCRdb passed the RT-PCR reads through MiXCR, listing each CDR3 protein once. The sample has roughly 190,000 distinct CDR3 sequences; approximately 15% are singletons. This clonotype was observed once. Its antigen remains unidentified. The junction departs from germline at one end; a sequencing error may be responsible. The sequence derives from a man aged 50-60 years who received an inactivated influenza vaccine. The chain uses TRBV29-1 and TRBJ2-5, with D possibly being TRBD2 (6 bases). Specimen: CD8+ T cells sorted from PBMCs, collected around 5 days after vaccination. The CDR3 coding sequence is TGCAACGTTGAAGGAGGGAGCGGGACCCAGTACTTC. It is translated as CNVEGGSGTQYF.